This T cell receptor beta chain was profiled in a study of CD8+ T cells in alopecia areata. Study summary: Tofacitinib ran 6 to 18 months, followed by 6 months off drug. Whole-study results and caveats: Normal scalp showed lower clonality than lesional scalp, especially alopecia totalis/universalis. In patients, TCRs were shared less clearly than in mice, and HLA may possibly be involved.

Lesional scalp punch biopsies and peripheral blood came from alopecia areata patients. Germline values: CDR1 SGHDN, CDR2 FVKESK. The V end was cut by 3 bases, the J end by 1 base, with 12 bases between. This CDR3 is 15 amino acids long. About this clone itself: Antigen specificity is unknown.

As the sequencing template, cDNA was produced by extracting RNA and reverse transcribing it. TCRdb's copy holds only in-frame clones and misses some; the assay was immunoSEQ multiplex PCR. The table shows more than 150,000 clones, with around 50% occurring only once. This sequence was found in a human donor with alopecia areata. Sequenced material: CD4+ T cells sorted from blood, taken at week 0. The V gene is TRBV14, the J gene TRBJ1-1; a possible D gene is TRBD1 (6 bases). The CDR3 nucleotides are TGTGCCAGCAGCCACAGGACAGCCAGGAACACTGAAGCTTTCTTT. Its protein product is CASSHRTARNTEAFF. The full variable domain, with the rest looked up from reference TRBV14 and TRBJ1-1, is EAGVTQFPSHSVIEKGQTVTLRCDPISGHDNLYWYRRVMGKEIKFLLHFVKESKQDESGMPNNRFLAERTGGTYSTLKVQPAELEDSGVYFCASSHRTARNTEAFFGQGTRLTVV.